Each of the 12 T cell receptor beta chains below was sequenced from the same sample in a study of CD8+ T cells in alopecia areata. Reverse transcribed after extraction, RNA yielded cDNA as the sequencing template. Clones were read by immunoSEQ multiplex PCR, and TCRdb kept only the in-frame ones, dropping some. Among some 120,000 clones listed, 40% to 55% were seen once. The specimen sequenced was NKG2D-low CD8+ T cells sorted from blood. The receptors derive from a human donor with alopecia areata.

V usage is TRBV29-1 and J usage is TRBJ2-3, with 9 positions matching TRBD2. The CDR3 covers 14 residues. CDR1 is SQVTM, CDR2 ANQGSEA, per germline. Trimming cost V 7 bases and J 0 bases; bases outside gene matches: 5. CDR3 in amino acids: CSGASGASTDTQYF. The CDR3 DNA reads TGCAGCGGAGCTAGCGGGGCCAGCACAGATACGCAGTATTTT.

The gene calls are TRBV29-1 and TRBJ2-1; 11 bases agree with TRBD2. Trimming took 3 bases from V and 8 from J; bases not matched to a gene: 12. The CDR3 has 16 residues. Looked up from germline, CDR1 is SQVTM and CDR2 is ANQGSEA. Here the CDR3 DNA reads TGCAGCGTTGATTTCAAGAGTAGCGGGGGGGAATATGAGCAGTTCTTC. This translates into CSVDFKSSGGEYEQFF.

This clone was detected a few times. The rearrangement uses TRBV30 and TRBJ2-1, with D unresolved. This CDR3 comprises 12 residues. V dropped 5 bases and J dropped 0 bases, with 5 bases sitting between them. Germline V lookup: CDR1 GTSNPN, CDR2 SVGIG (reference sequence). Written as DNA, the CDR3 is TGTGCCTGGTTTTCCTCCTACAATGAGCAGTTCTTC. Its protein is CAWFSSYNEQFF.

The J gene is TRBJ1-1, the V gene TRBV29-1, with a possible D match to TRBD1 (6 bases). V was cut by 6 bases and J by 3 bases, with 17 bases left in between. From germline, CDR1 is SQVTM and CDR2 ANQGSEA. This CDR3 region has 14 residues. The CDR3 region is CSVGGPRGDTEAFF. CDR3 DNA sequence: TGCAGCGTGGGAGGACCTAGGGGGGACACTGAAGCTTTCTTT. Full variable domain (outside the CDR3, taken from reference TRBV29-1 and TRBJ1-1): SAVISQKPSRDICQRGTSLTIQCQVDSQVTMMFWYRQQPGQSLTLIATANQGSEATYESGFVIDKFPISRPNLTFSTLTVSNMSPEDSSIYLCSVGGPRGDTEAFFGQGTRLTVV.

The CDR3 sequence: CASSRDLQETQYF. The DNA of the CDR3 is TGTGCCAGCAGCCGGGACTTACAAGAGACCCAGTACTTC. The chain joins TRBV7-9 to TRBJ2-5, with D perhaps matching TRBD2 (6 bases). Germline CDR1 reads SEHNR; CDR2 reads FQNEAQ (reference sequence). Trimming removed 5 bases at V and 2 bases at J, with 9 bases between. The CDR3 sequence is 13 residues long.

A few counts support this clone. This chain joins TRBV29-1 and TRBJ2-2; possible D gene TRBD1, 6 bases. With 4 bases removed from V and 4 bases from J, the gap between germline ends came to 10 bases. Looked up from germline, CDR1 is SQVTM and CDR2 is ANQGSEA. The CDR3 runs 13 residues. The CDR3 DNA follows: TGCAGCGTTGTACAGGGACCCACCGGGGAGCTGTTTTTT. Translating it yields CSVVQGPTGELFF.

This clone occurred once. The V gene is TRBV13, the J gene TRBJ2-1, with unresolved D. Per germline, CDR1 PRHDT and CDR2 FYEKMQ (reference sequence). The V and J ends lost 5 bases and 6 bases respectively, with 8 bases between them. The CDR3 covers 12 residues. CDR3 region: CASSLESNEQFF. Written as DNA, the CDR3 is TGTGCCAGCAGCCTCGAGTCCAATGAGCAGTTCTTC.

V usage is TRBV28 and J usage is TRBJ2-1; possible D gene TRBD1, 6 bases. Per germline, CDR1 MDHEN and CDR2 SYDVKM. There are 16 residues in the CDR3. Trimming took 4 bases from V and 4 from J, leaving 17 bases between them. As DNA, the CDR3 is TGTGCCAGCAGTTCCACCTCAAGGGGGATGTACAATGAGCAGTTCTTC. Protein: CASSSTSRGMYNEQFF. The full variable domain, in which reference TRBV28 and TRBJ2-1 provide the parts outside the CDR3, is DVKVTQSSRYLVKRTGEKVFLECVQDMDHENMFWYRQDPGLGLRLIYFSYDVKMKEKGDIPEGYSVSREKKERFSLILESASTNQTSMYLCASSSTSRGMYNEQFFGPGTRLTVL.

The rearrangement joins TRBV27 to TRBJ2-1, with D possibly matching TRBD1 (6 bases). Germline CDR1 and CDR2: MNHEY and SMNVEV (reference sequence). This CDR3 region has 11 residues. Trimming stripped 5 bases from V and 10 bases from J, with 9 bases between. The CDR3 is CASSKGTEQFF. CDR3 sequence (DNA): TGTGCCAGCAGTAAAGGGACAGAGCAGTTCTTC.

V gene TRBV30 combines with J gene TRBJ2-7; D is perhaps TRBD1 (5 bases). The CDR3 has 14 residues. V lost 7 bases and J 2 bases, leaving 18 bases between the germline ends. Looked up from germline, CDR1 is GTSNPN and CDR2 is SVGIG (reference sequence). The CDR3 region has the DNA TGTGCCTCCTCCACGACAGTCGGCCCCTACGAGCAGTACTTC. This encodes CASSTTVGPYEQYF. Complete variable domain (other parts from reference TRBV30 and TRBJ2-7): SQTIHQWPATLVQPVGSPLSLECTVEGTSNPNLYWYRQAAGRGLQLLFYSVGIGQISSEVPQNLSASRPQDRQFILSSKKLLLSDSGFYLCASSTTVGPYEQYFGPGTRLTVT.

CDR3 loop: CASSDWGAIAETQYF. The CDR3, as DNA: TGTGCCAGCAGTGATTGGGGGGCCATCGCAGAGACCCAGTACTTC. The chain carries TRBV2 and TRBJ2-5; TRBD1 or TRBD2 may be the D gene (6 bases each). The CDR3 covers 15 residues. Looked up from germline, CDR1 is SNHLY and CDR2 is FYNNEI. V lost 3 bases and J lost 4, with 15 bases in between.

The rearrangement joins TRBV2 to TRBJ2-1; possibly TRBD1 for D (7 bases). This CDR3 contains 16 residues. The V end was cut by 8 bases, the J end by 5 bases, with 22 bases between. CDR1 is SNHLY and CDR2 is FYNNEI in the germline V gene. For the CDR3, the DNA is TGTGCCAGCCCCCGCTTTGGGGGGACAGAAGACAATGAGCAGTTCTTC. The encoded protein is CASPRFGGTEDNEQFF.